This TCR beta chain comes out of a study of shared clonotypes between healthy human individuals. This CDR3 has 13 amino acids. Germline lookup yields CDR1 GTSNPN and CDR2 SVGIG (reference sequence). With 2 bases removed from V and 6 bases from J, the gap between germline ends came to 14 bases. CCR7-negative CD45RA+ TemRA cells were combined with CD45RO+ cells to form CD8 memory. Assay used: immunoSEQ multiplex PCR; TCRdb lists only in-frame clones, some missing. The sample has roughly 320,000 clones; roughly 84% are singletons. The sequenced sample consisted of memory CD8+ T cells sorted from blood. Described subset: CD45RO+ cells pooled with CCR7-negative TemRA cells. V usage is TRBV30 and J usage is TRBJ2-7; D not resolved. The TCR sequence derives from a man aged 18 to 35 in good health. CDR3 protein: CAWSSLPLAEQYF. The CDR3 DNA reads as TGTGCCTGGAGTTCCCTCCCGCTCGCCGAGCAGTACTTC.